The following is a T cell receptor (beta chain) sequence with its context. Assay used: immunoSEQ multiplex PCR; TCRdb lists only in-frame clones, some missing. The sample consists of 140,000 to 150,000 clones, about 88% of them appearing once. This specimen belongs to a study of blood T cell repertoires in COVID-19. Between the trimmed V and J ends, which lost 4 bases and 7 bases, there was a span of 5 bases. The CDR3 totals 10 residues. The chain couples TRBV5-3 to TRBJ1-2; D call uncertain. TRBV5-3 is filed as an ORF, its function uncertain. The TCR was taken from a human donor in a cohort sampled during active COVID-19. Sequencing input: peripheral blood. The CDR3 region is CARSPFGYTF. CDR3 coding DNA: TGTGCCAGAAGCCCCTTTGGCTACACCTTC.